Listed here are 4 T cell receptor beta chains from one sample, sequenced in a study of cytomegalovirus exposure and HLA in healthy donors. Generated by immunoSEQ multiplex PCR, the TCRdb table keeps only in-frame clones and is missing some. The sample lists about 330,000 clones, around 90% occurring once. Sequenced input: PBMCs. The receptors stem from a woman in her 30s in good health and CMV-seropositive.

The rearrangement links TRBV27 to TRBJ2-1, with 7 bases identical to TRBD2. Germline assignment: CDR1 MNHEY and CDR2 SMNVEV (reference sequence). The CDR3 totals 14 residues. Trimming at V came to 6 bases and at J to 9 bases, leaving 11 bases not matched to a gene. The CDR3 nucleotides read TGTGCCAGCAGCTCCCTGGGGGGGATGAGTGAGCAGTTCTTC. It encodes CASSSLGGMSEQFF.

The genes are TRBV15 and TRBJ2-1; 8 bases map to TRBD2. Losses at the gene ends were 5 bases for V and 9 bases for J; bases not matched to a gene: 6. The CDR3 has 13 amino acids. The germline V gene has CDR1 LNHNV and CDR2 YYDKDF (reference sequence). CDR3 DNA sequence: TGTGCCACCAGCCCTGGGCTAGCGGGTGAGCAGTTCTTC. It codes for CATSPGLAGEQFF. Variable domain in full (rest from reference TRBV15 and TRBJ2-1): DAMVIQNPRYQVTQFGKPVTLSCSQTLNHNVMYWYQQKSSQAPKLLFHYYDKDFNNEADTPDNFQSRRPNTSFCFLDIRSPGLGDTAMYLCATSPGLAGEQFFGPGTRLTVL.

CDR3 protein: CASSQAVLSEAEQFF. The CDR3 coding sequence is TGTGCCAGCAGCCAAGCCGTTTTGTCAGAAGCTGAGCAGTTCTTC. The chain uses TRBV4-2 and TRBJ2-1, with D hard to call. Trimming left V 1 base short and J 9 bases short, with 16 bases between. CDR1 is LGHNA and CDR2 is YNFKEQ in the germline V gene. The CDR3 runs to 15 residues.

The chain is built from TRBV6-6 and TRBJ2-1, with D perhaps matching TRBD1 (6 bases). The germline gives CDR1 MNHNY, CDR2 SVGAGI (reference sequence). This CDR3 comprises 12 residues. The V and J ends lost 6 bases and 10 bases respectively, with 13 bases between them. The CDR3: CASRGQGWEQFF. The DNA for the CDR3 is TGTGCCAGCAGGGGGCAGGGGTGGGAGCAGTTCTTC.